This TCR beta chain originates from a study of T cell responses to AZD1222 COVID-19 vaccine. Study-level findings and limits: Every sample of the repertoires postdated the peak T cell response. White British people made up most donors, females outnumbered males, and clonal diversity was possibly underestimated. Elevations in Spike-specific TCR breadth and depth followed administration of two AZD1222 doses.

Profiling relied on immunoSEQ multiplex PCR, and the TCRdb table lists in-frame clones only, not all of them. The sample holds roughly 120,000 clones, roughly four fifths seen once. This CDR3 contains 15 residues. Germline CDR1 reads MNHEY; CDR2 reads SVGEGT. V was pared by 2 bases and J by 6 bases, with 14 bases between. Concerning this clone: What it binds is unknown.

This sample comprised peripheral blood, obtained on day 0 of AZD1222 vaccination. The TCR was taken from an adult in good health. The genes are TRBV6-2 or TRBV6-3 and TRBJ1-5, with no clear D. The CDR3 loop reads CASSYMLASSQPQHF. The CDR3 nucleotides read TGTGCCAGCAGTTACATGCTTGCGTCGAGTCAGCCCCAGCATTTT.